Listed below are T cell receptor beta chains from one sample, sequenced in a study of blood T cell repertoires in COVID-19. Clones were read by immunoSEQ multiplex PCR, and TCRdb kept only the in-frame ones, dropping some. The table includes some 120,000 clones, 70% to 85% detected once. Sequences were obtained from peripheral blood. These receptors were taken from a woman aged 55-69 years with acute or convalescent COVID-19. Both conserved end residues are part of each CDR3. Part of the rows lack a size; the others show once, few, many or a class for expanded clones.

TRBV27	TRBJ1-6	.	CASSFLDRENSPLHF
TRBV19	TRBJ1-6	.	CASSMGQGAGSPLHF
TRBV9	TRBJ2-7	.	CASSVDNYEQYF
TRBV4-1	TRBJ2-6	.	CASSRNPGSLSSGANVLTF
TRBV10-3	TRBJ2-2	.	CAISGQGILNTGELFF
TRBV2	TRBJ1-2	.	CASSNPLTETNYGYTF
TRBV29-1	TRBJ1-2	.	CSVEGQDQNYGYTF
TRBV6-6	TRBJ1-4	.	CASSYSGATNEKLFF
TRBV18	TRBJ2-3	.	CASFSGQSTDTQYF
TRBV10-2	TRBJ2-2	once	CASKGAQNTGELFF
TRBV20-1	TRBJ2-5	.	CSASTPAGQETQYF
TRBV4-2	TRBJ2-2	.	CASSQHKRLANTGELFF
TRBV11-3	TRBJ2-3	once	CASSLGRSGGLTDTQYF
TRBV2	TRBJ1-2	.	CASSEGPRGDGYTF
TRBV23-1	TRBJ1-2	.	CASSQLGDGYTF
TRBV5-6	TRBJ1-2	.	CASSSRQGRGYTF
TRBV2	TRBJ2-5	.	CASGWGPEETQYF
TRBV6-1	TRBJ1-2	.	CASSWTGGNYGYTF
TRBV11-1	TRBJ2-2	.	CASSLLGPRELFF
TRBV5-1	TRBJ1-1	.	CASSLGQGGRWTEAFF
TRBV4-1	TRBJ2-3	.	CASSQVIRGQDTQYF
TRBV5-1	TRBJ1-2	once	CASSWGQTYGYTF
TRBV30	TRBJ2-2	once	CAWAGGYTGELFF
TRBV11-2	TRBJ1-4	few	CASSSDRGYEKLFF
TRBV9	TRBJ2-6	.	CASSVPRHRGSGANVLTF
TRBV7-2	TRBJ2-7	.	CASSLESGGYSYEQYF
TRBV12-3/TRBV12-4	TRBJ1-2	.	CASRFGTGVGYTF
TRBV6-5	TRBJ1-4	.	CAAQPQGSTNEKLFF
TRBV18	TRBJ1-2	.	CASSPARESGGYGYTF
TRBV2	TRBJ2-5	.	CASSDVGGETQYF
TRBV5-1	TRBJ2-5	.	CASSVGTSQRETQYF
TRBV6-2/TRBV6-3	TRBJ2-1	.	CASSHDRASRRSSYNEQFF
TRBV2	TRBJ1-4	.	CASTQGAREKLFF
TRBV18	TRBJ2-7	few	CASSPSSDEQYF
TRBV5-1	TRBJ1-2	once	CASSLEAGNGYTF
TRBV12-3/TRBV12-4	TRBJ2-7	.	CASSLAPPNEQYF
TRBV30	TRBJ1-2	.	CAWSVGGYGYTF
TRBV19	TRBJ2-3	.	CASSQAGRGTDTQYF
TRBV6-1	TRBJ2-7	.	CASSEGTGGVYEQYF
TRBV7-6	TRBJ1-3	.	CASSLKTGIGNTIYF
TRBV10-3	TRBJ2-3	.	CAIAPRLAGGLDTQYF
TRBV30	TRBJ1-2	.	CASVAKDRSIGYGYTF
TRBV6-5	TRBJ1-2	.	CASSYSSVSYGYTF
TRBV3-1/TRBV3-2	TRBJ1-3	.	CASSPRDLLSGNTIYF
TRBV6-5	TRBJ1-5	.	CASRGQGSVSQPQHF
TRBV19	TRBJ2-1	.	CATSYGGTDEQFF
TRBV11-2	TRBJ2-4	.	CASSSHGGGLAKNIQYF
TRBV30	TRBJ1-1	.	CAWSVRGTEAFF